The 14 T cell receptor beta chains below all came from one sample that was sequenced in a study of technical replicates of blood from a few donors. Data came from immunoSEQ multiplex PCR; TCRdb stores just in-frame clones and leaves some out. The table has approximately 73,000 clones, about 93% seen once. The sample comprised T cells isolated from PBMCs. These receptors originate from a human donor in good health.

The rearrangement joins TRBV7-2 to TRBJ1-1, with D possibly matching TRBD1 (5 bases). The length of the CDR3 is 15 residues. Trimming stripped 1 base from V and 0 bases from J, with 9 bases between. Germline CDR1 and CDR2: SGHTA and FQGNSA. This CDR3 is CASSLGGVMNTEAFF. Here the CDR3 DNA reads TGTGCCAGCAGCTTAGGGGGCGTCATGAACACTGAAGCTTTCTTT. Full variable domain (missing parts from reference TRBV7-2 and TRBJ1-1): GAGVSQSPSNKVTEKGKDVELRCDPISGHTALYWYRQSLGQGLEFLIYFQGNSAPDKSGLPSDRFSAERTGGSVSTLTIQRTQQEDSAVYLCASSLGGVMNTEAFFGQGTRLTVV.

The V gene is TRBV5-6, the J gene TRBJ2-1; 7 bases are shared with TRBD1. CDR3 length: 12 residues. V lost 4 bases, J lost 7 bases, and 2 bases stayed unmatched. Per germline, CDR1 SGHDT and CDR2 YYEEEE. The DNA for the CDR3 is TGTGCCAGCAGCAAGGGACAGAATGAGCAGTTCTTC. Protein: CASSKGQNEQFF.

The chain employs TRBV9 and TRBJ1-2, with 7 bases lining up with TRBD1. V lost 7 bases to trimming and J lost 4 bases; unmatched junction nucleotides: 10. The length of the CDR3 is 14 residues. Germline V gene sequence: CDR1 SGDLS, CDR2 YYNGEE. The CDR3 nucleotides are TGTGCCAGCGGTCCGGGACAGTCTCTCTATGGCTACACCTTC. Residues: CASGPGQSLYGYTF. The variable domain in full, with the rest retrieved from reference TRBV9 and TRBJ1-2, is DSGVTQTPKHLITATGQRVTLRCSPRSGDLSVYWYQQSLDQGLQFLIQYYNGEERAKGNILERFSAQQFPDLHSELNLSSLELGDSALYFCASGPGQSLYGYTFGSGTRLTVV.

The chain is built from TRBV2 and TRBJ2-2, with D possibly TRBD1 on 6 matching bases. The CDR3 length is 11 residues. From germline, CDR1 is SNHLY and CDR2 FYNNEI. The V gene lost 10 bases and the J gene lost 5 bases, with 8 bases spanning the gap. This CDR3 reads CATDRTGELFF. CDR3 coding DNA: TGTGCCACCGACAGGACCGGGGAGCTGTTTTTT. Full variable domain (outside the CDR3, taken from reference TRBV2 and TRBJ2-2): EPEVTQTPSHQVTQMGQEVILRCVPISNHLYFYWYRQILGQKVEFLVSFYNNEISEKSEIFDDQFSVERPDGSNFTLKIRSTKLEDSAMYFCATDRTGELFFGEGSRLTVL.

CDR3 loop: CASSSDRGTEAFF. In DNA, the CDR3 is TGTGCCAGCAGCTCTGACAGGGGAACTGAAGCTTTCTTT. The chain combines TRBV13 with TRBJ1-1; 8 nucleotides agree with TRBD1. V shed 4 bases and J 5 bases; nucleotides not matched to a gene: 3. The germline CDR1 and CDR2 sequences are PRHDT and FYEKMQ (reference sequence). The CDR3 totals 13 residues.

CDR3 DNA: TGTGCCAGCTCAACTCCGGGACAGGGAGCCTACGAGCAGTACTTC. Protein product: CASSTPGQGAYEQYF. The chain joins TRBV18 to TRBJ2-7; TRBD1 matches 9 bases. From germline, CDR1 is KGHSH and CDR2 LQKENI. J lost 2 bases, V lost 5 bases, and 7 bases had no gene match. The CDR3 length is 15 residues.

V usage is TRBV9 and J usage is TRBJ1-1; 7 bases map to TRBD1. The CDR3 is 17 residues long. The V gene's germline CDR1 is SGDLS and CDR2 YYNGEE. The V segment lost 0 bases and the J segment 3 bases; nucleotides outside the gene matches: 11. Here the CDR3 reads CASSVGDRIRLDTEAFF. The CDR3 bases are TGTGCCAGCAGCGTAGGGGACAGAATTCGGTTAGACACTGAAGCTTTCTTT.

This rearrangement joins TRBV6-4 to TRBJ1-5; D is unresolved. In germline, CDR1 is MRHNA, CDR2 SNTAGT. The CDR3 consists of 14 residues. With 3 bases removed from V and 6 bases from J, the gap between germline ends came to 12 bases. The CDR3 coding sequence is TGTGCCAGCAGTGAAAGTCAGTCTGGTCAGCCCCAGCATTTT. Amino acids: CASSESQSGQPQHF.

The genes are TRBV19 and TRBJ2-1; D is possibly TRBD2 (6 bases). V lost 1 base, J lost 10 bases, and 17 bases lay in between. Per the germline V gene, CDR1 is LNHDA and CDR2 is SQIVND (reference sequence). CDR3 length equals 15 residues. The CDR3 loop is CASSIAGEGDWEQFF. The DNA of the CDR3 is TGTGCCAGTAGTATAGCTGGGGAAGGGGACTGGGAGCAGTTCTTC.

V usage is TRBV5-1 and J usage is TRBJ2-7, with D possibly matching TRBD1 (6 bases). V was clipped by 1 base and J by 2 bases, with 10 bases between them. This CDR3 has 14 residues. The V gene's germline CDR1 is SGHRS and CDR2 YFSETQ. CDR3 sequence reads: CASSLFWDTYEQYF. CDR3 nucleotide sequence: TGCGCCAGCAGCTTGTTTTGGGACACCTACGAGCAGTACTTC.

This chain uses TRBV19 with TRBJ1-5, with D tentatively TRBD1 (5 bases). Trimming pared 8 bases from V and 5 bases from J, leaving 22 bases between. Germline CDR1 is LNHDA and CDR2 is SQIVND (reference sequence). This CDR3 region has 16 residues. CDR3 in amino acids: CASDGMWRGDDQPQHF. The CDR3 region has the DNA TGTGCCAGTGATGGGATGTGGCGGGGGGATGATCAGCCCCAGCATTTT. Looking up the rest from reference TRBV19 and TRBJ1-5 gives the full variable domain: DGGITQSPKYLFRKEGQNVTLSCEQNLNHDAMYWYRQDPGQGLRLIYYSQIVNDFQKGDIAEGYSVSREKKESFPLTVTSAQKNPTAFYLCASDGMWRGDDQPQHFGDGTRLSIL.

The chain employs TRBV2 and TRBJ2-1; 10 bases fit TRBD2. Looked up from germline, CDR1 is SNHLY and CDR2 is FYNNEI. J gave up 3 bases and V 0 bases, and 5 bases lay outside the gene matches. The CDR3 extends over 17 amino acids. The CDR3 bases are TGTGCCAGCAGTGAAGCGACTAGCGGGCAGATCTACAATGAGCAGTTCTTC. This codes for CASSEATSGQIYNEQFF.

The CDR3 reads CASSLGDRNTGELFF. The CDR3, as DNA: TGTGCCAGCAGCTTAGGGGACAGGAACACCGGGGAGCTGTTTTTT. This chain joins TRBV7-3 and TRBJ2-2, with TRBD1 matching over 7 bases. The CDR3 is 15 residues long. V lost 2 bases, J lost 1 base, and 1 base stayed unmatched. Germline CDR1 is SGHTA and CDR2 is FQGTGA.

The chain links TRBV27 to TRBJ1-1; 7 nucleotides align to TRBD1. Germline V gives CDR1 MNHEY, CDR2 SMNVEV (reference sequence). This CDR3 contains 14 residues. J lost 4 bases, V lost 2 bases, and 4 bases had no gene match. The CDR3 DNA is TGTGCCAGCAGTTTAAGACAGGGCGGCACTGAAGCTTTCTTT. This codes for CASSLRQGGTEAFF.